This is a list of T cell receptor beta chains from one sample in a study of T cell responses to AZD1222 COVID-19 vaccine. TCRdb's table, derived via immunoSEQ multiplex PCR, lists solely in-frame clones and lacks some. The sample lists nearly 110,000 clones, about 89% seen once, with 5% to 8% in the top ten. The sequences come from peripheral blood, collected 28 days after the second AZD1222 dose. Receptor source: an adult who received the AZD1222 COVID-19 vaccine. Both conserved end residues are part of each CDR3. The order of the fields is J gene, clone size, V gene, D gene, CDR3 protein, CDR3 DNA. D genes are given only for firm matches. The listing skips clone size in some rows; elsewhere it reads once, few, many or a size class.

j_gene: TRBJ2-5
abundance: -
v_gene: TRBV19
d_gene: TRBD2
CDR3aa: CASSISGGPETQYF
CDR3nt: TGTGCCAGTAGTATCTCGGGAGGGCCGGAGACCCAGTACTTC

j_gene: TRBJ2-5
abundance: few
v_gene: TRBV10-3
d_gene: TRBD2
CDR3aa: CAIKGSGRGEEETQYF
CDR3nt: TGTGCCATCAAAGGGAGCGGGAGAGGGGAGGAAGAGACCCAGTACTTC

j_gene: TRBJ1-5
abundance: -
v_gene: TRBV10-1
d_gene: -
CDR3aa: CARSGSSNQPQHF
CDR3nt: TGCGCCAGGTCAGGGTCTAGCAATCAGCCCCAGCATTTT

j_gene: TRBJ2-7
abundance: -
v_gene: TRBV6-5
d_gene: TRBD1
CDR3aa: CASSYSGQLFSNEQYF
CDR3nt: TGTGCCAGCAGTTACTCGGGACAGCTCTTCTCAAACGAGCAGTACTTC

j_gene: TRBJ1-5
abundance: -
v_gene: TRBV4-1
d_gene: -
CDR3aa: CASSQVGTNNQPQHF
CDR3nt: TGCGCCAGCAGCCAAGTTGGGACAAACAATCAGCCCCAGCATTTT

j_gene: TRBJ1-1
abundance: -
v_gene: TRBV28
d_gene: -
CDR3aa: CASSSDRANTEAFF
CDR3nt: TGTGCCAGCAGTTCCGACAGAGCTAACACTGAAGCTTTCTTT

j_gene: TRBJ2-3
abundance: -
v_gene: TRBV15
d_gene: -
CDR3aa: CATSSSPAGDTQYF
CDR3nt: TGTGCCACCAGCTCCAGTCCCGCCGGAGATACGCAGTATTTT

j_gene: TRBJ1-5
abundance: once
v_gene: TRBV10-3
d_gene: -
CDR3aa: CAISEIQTGRLGQPQHF
CDR3nt: TGTGCCATCAGTGAGATACAGACAGGTCGATTAGGTCAGCCCCAGCATTTT

j_gene: TRBJ2-7
abundance: -
v_gene: TRBV5-1
d_gene: TRBD2
CDR3aa: CASSLELSGGAKSYEQYF
CDR3nt: TGCGCCAGCAGCTTGGAACTTAGCGGGGGGGCCAAATCCTACGAGCAGTACTTC

j_gene: TRBJ1-6
abundance: -
v_gene: TRBV3-1/TRBV3-2
d_gene: -
CDR3aa: CASSPVRDSPLHF
CDR3nt: TGTGCCAGCAGCCCTGTCCGAGATTCACCCCTCCACTTT

j_gene: TRBJ1-1
abundance: -
v_gene: TRBV9
d_gene: TRBD1
CDR3aa: CASSPRTGGNTFF
CDR3nt: TGTGCCAGCAGCCCAAGGACAGGGGGCAATACTTTCTTT

j_gene: TRBJ2-7
abundance: -
v_gene: TRBV10-3
d_gene: TRBD1
CDR3aa: CAISGGQGKEQYF
CDR3nt: TGTGCCATCAGTGGGGGACAGGGTAAAGAGCAGTACTTC

j_gene: TRBJ2-1
abundance: once
v_gene: TRBV4-1
d_gene: -
CDR3aa: CASSQVAAYNEQFF
CDR3nt: TGCGCCAGCAGCCAAGTGGCAGCCTACAATGAGCAGTTCTTC

j_gene: TRBJ2-3
abundance: once
v_gene: TRBV7-6
d_gene: -
CDR3aa: CASSYSFTGTDTQYF
CDR3nt: TGTGCCAGCAGCTATAGCTTTACGGGCACAGATACGCAGTATTTT

j_gene: TRBJ1-5
abundance: -
v_gene: TRBV10-3
d_gene: -
CDR3aa: CAISEGSDTQPQHF
CDR3nt: TGTGCCATCAGTGAGGGCAGCGATACTCAGCCCCAGCATTTT

j_gene: TRBJ2-7
abundance: -
v_gene: TRBV30
d_gene: TRBD2
CDR3aa: CAWSLLGLAGGTAYEQYF
CDR3nt: TGTGCCTGGAGTCTGCTGGGACTAGCGGGAGGTACCGCCTACGAGCAGTACTTC

j_gene: TRBJ1-1
abundance: -
v_gene: TRBV10-2
d_gene: -
CDR3aa: CASSETRGLLNTEAFF
CDR3nt: TGCGCCAGCAGTGAGACCAGGGGACTTTTGAACACTGAAGCTTTCTTT

j_gene: TRBJ2-7
abundance: -
v_gene: TRBV7-9
d_gene: TRBD1
CDR3aa: CASSLRVGQGAYEQYF
CDR3nt: TGTGCCAGCAGCTTAAGAGTGGGACAGGGGGCCTACGAGCAGTACTTC

j_gene: TRBJ1-5
abundance: -
v_gene: TRBV2
d_gene: -
CDR3aa: CASTEDRNSNQPQHF
CDR3nt: TGTGCCAGCACCGAAGATAGGAATAGCAATCAGCCCCAGCATTTT

j_gene: TRBJ1-5
abundance: -
v_gene: TRBV27
d_gene: -
CDR3aa: CASTTLDQPQHF
CDR3nt: TGTGCCAGCACGACCTTGGATCAGCCCCAGCATTTT